This T cell receptor (beta chain) was found in a study of technical replicates of blood from a few donors. This clone was seen a single time. Only in-frame clones appear in the TCRdb table, and some are missing; sequencing was by immunoSEQ multiplex PCR. This table has 76,000 or so clones, around nine tenths appearing once. Germline CDR1 SGDLS, CDR2 YYNGEE. With 4 bases clipped from V and 9 bases from J, the junction kept 16 bases outside the gene matches. CDR3 length equals 17 residues. Sequenced input: T cells isolated from PBMCs. The sequence came from a human donor in good health. The chain employs TRBV9 and TRBJ1-6; TRBD1 matches 7 bases. CDR3 bases: TGTGCCAGCAGCTCCGATGGAGGGGGCGAAATCAGTTCACCCCTCCACTTT. Translation: CASSSDGGGEISSPLHF. The full variable domain, its missing parts supplied by reference TRBV9 and TRBJ1-6, is DSGVTQTPKHLITATGQRVTLRCSPRSGDLSVYWYQQSLDQGLQFLIQYYNGEERAKGNILERFSAQQFPDLHSELNLSSLELGDSALYFCASSSDGGGEISSPLHFGNGTRLTVT.